This TCR beta chain comes out of a study of blood T cells in healthy people across ages. This clonotype was recorded a few times. Germline V lookup: CDR1 SGHTA, CDR2 FQGNSA. The CDR3 covers 14 residues. Trimming left V 4 bases short and J 2 bases short, with 12 bases between. Sample-barcoded 5' priming and a J-beta primer mix drove a second PCR of roughly 6 to 12 cycles. Each CDR3 protein is one row after TCRdb ran MiXCR on the 5' RACE reads. Of around 1,000,000 distinct CDR3 sequences in the sample, approximately 25% are singletons; the top ten hold about 0.8%. These data also featured in a second study, about T cells of mothers and their children.

The sample was blood. The chain recombines TRBV7-2 with TRBJ2-7; the D gene is possibly TRBD2 (5 bases). This clonotype was sampled from a girl aged 2 to 10 in good health. Here the CDR3 DNA reads TGTGCCAGCAGCTCTTTACTAGTACCCTACGAGCAGTACTTC. The encoded protein is CASSSLLVPYEQYF.